The 28 T cell receptor beta chains below all came from one sample that was sequenced in a study of T cell repertoires in cytomegalovirus infection (dated by TCRdb to 2018 to 2020). The sequencing machine was an Illumina HiSeq 1500. Clones were called with MiXCR by TCRdb after fastp trimmed the public reads at Q25, and only in-frame beta chains were retained. Merged by CDR3 protein, the rows form single entries marked with the most common genes and DNA. The sample table lists roughly 730,000 distinct CDR3 sequences, 30% to 35% of them with a count of one. The biggest ten clones account for roughly 18% of the sample. The antigens these receptors bind are not known. The sample's treatment or condition label, in plain terms: in vitro stimulation with specific CMV peptide epitopes to enrich CMV-specific T cells. The sample consisted of cultured PBMCs, taken from culture after CMV antigen stimulation. Receptors originate from a human donor in good health (CMV status not recorded). Some clones in this sample may be carry-over from other donors' samples.

The chain couples TRBV5-1 to TRBJ2-2, with D possibly matching TRBD2 (5 bases). The CDR3 totals 15 residues. Germline values: CDR1 SGHRS, CDR2 YFSETQ. V shed 5 bases and J shed 5 bases, with 16 bases lying between them. The CDR3 coding sequence is TGCGCCAGCAGTGTGGCTAGCTTGGATACCGGGGAGCTGTTTTTT. Translating gives CASSVASLDTGELFF.

The chain recombines TRBV5-6 with TRBJ1-1; D is unresolved. The V gene's germline CDR1 is SGHDT and CDR2 YYEEEE. The CDR3 runs 12 residues. V was pared by 4 bases and J by 4 bases, with 8 bases between. CDR3 sequence: CASSRQVTEAFF. In nucleotides, the CDR3 is TGTGCCAGCAGCAGGCAGGTCACTGAAGCTTTCTTT.

This clonotype was counted between two and nine times. V is TRBV20-1 and J is TRBJ2-3; 8 nucleotides line up with TRBD2. The CDR3 sequence is 15 residues long. The V gene's germline CDR1 is DFQATT and CDR2 SNEGSKA (reference sequence). The V and J ends lost 0 bases and 3 bases, in that order; junction bases with no gene match: 5. CDR3 coding DNA: TGCAGTGCTAGAGAGACTCAGCGGGGGACAGATACGCAGTATTTT. Translated, it gives CSARETQRGTDTQYF.

At least ten counts were recorded for this clonotype. This chain joins TRBV7-2 and TRBJ1-2; weak D call: TRBD1 (5 bases). The V gene lost 4 bases and the J gene lost 7 bases, with 10 bases spanning the gap. The CDR3 loop spans 12 amino acids. Germline V gene sequence: CDR1 SGHTA, CDR2 FQGNSA. The CDR3 nucleotides are TGTGCCAGCAGCTACCCGGGGGGTGGCTACACCTTC. Its protein product is CASSYPGGGYTF.

This clonotype was recorded many times. The V gene is TRBV28, the J gene TRBJ2-7; no definite D call. Looked up from germline, CDR1 is MDHEN and CDR2 is SYDVKM. V was pared by 6 bases and J by 3 bases, with 12 bases between. This CDR3 spans 13 amino acids. As DNA, the CDR3 is TGTGCCAGCAGCCCCCTGCGAAACTACGAGCAGTACTTC. Protein: CASSPLRNYEQYF.

The chain combines TRBV6-1 with TRBJ2-1, with TRBD2 matching 12 bases. The CDR3 has 14 amino acids. Per the germline V gene, CDR1 is MNHNS and CDR2 is SASEGT. V was pared by 6 bases and J by 6 bases, with 3 bases of the junction left unmatched. The CDR3 DNA follows: TGTGCCAGCAGAAGACTAGCGGGAGTCAATGAGCAGTTCTTC. The encoded protein is CASRRLAGVNEQFF.

The chain has TRBV3-1 and TRBJ1-6; D may be TRBD1 (6 bases). CDR3 length: 15 residues. Germline loops: CDR1 LGHDT, CDR2 YNNKEL (reference sequence). V lost 0 bases, J lost 6 bases, and 9 bases lay in between. In DNA form, the CDR3 reads TGTGCCAGCAGCCAAGAGGGACACTCTAATTCACCCCTCCACTTT. This gives the protein CASSQEGHSNSPLHF.

V gene TRBV15 combines with J gene TRBJ2-1, with 7 bases matching TRBD1. Losses at the gene ends were 5 bases for V and 5 bases for J; bases not matched to a gene: 9. Germline CDR1 reads LNHNV; CDR2 reads YYDKDF (reference sequence). This CDR3 comprises 15 residues. The CDR3: CATSSRQGVHNEQFF. The CDR3 DNA sequence: TGTGCCACCAGCTCCCGACAGGGTGTCCACAATGAGCAGTTCTTC. The variable domain in full, completed from reference TRBV15 and TRBJ2-1, reads DAMVIQNPRYQVTQFGKPVTLSCSQTLNHNVMYWYQQKSSQAPKLLFHYYDKDFNNEADTPDNFQSRRPNTSFCFLDIRSPGLGDTAMYLCATSSRQGVHNEQFFGPGTRLTVL.

This clonotype was seen a handful of times. The chain is built from TRBV6-1 and TRBJ1-2; 7 bases match TRBD1. The length of the CDR3 is 12 residues. Germline assignment: CDR1 MNHNS and CDR2 SASEGT. V trimming: 7 bases; J trimming: 3 bases; junction bases outside the gene matches: 2. Written as DNA, the CDR3 is TGTGCCAGCAACGACAGGGACTATGGCTACACCTTC. Translated: CASNDRDYGYTF.

This clonotype turned up a few times. The chain uses TRBV18 and TRBJ1-2; perhaps TRBD1 as D (6 bases). Germline assignment: CDR1 KGHSH and CDR2 LQKENI. This CDR3 region has 15 residues. Trimming left V 0 bases short and J 3 bases short, with 11 bases between. CDR3 bases: TGTGCCAGCTCACCACCCGGGGGCGCTTACTATGGCTACACCTTC. This codes for CASSPPGGAYYGYTF.

This clonotype was detected only a few times. The chain recombines TRBV4-1 with TRBJ2-3; D is unclear. Looked up from germline, CDR1 is MGHRA and CDR2 is YSYEKL. This CDR3 comprises 16 residues. Trimming stripped 1 base from V and 2 bases from J, with 13 bases between. The DNA for the CDR3 is TGCGCCAGCAGCCAAGCGGATTCACCCCCCACAGATACGCAGTATTTT. Translating it yields CASSQADSPPTDTQYF.

The V gene is TRBV19, the J gene TRBJ1-6; D might be TRBD1 (6 bases). Germline V CDR1 and CDR2: LNHDA, SQIVND (reference sequence). CDR3 length: 15 residues. Trimming pared 3 bases from V and 2 bases from J, leaving 8 bases between. The CDR3 is CASSMGQTYNSPLHF. CDR3 sequence (DNA): TGTGCCAGTAGTATGGGACAAACCTATAATTCACCCCTCCACTTT. Full variable domain (rest looked up from reference TRBV19 and TRBJ1-6): DGGITQSPKYLFRKEGQNVTLSCEQNLNHDAMYWYRQDPGQGLRLIYYSQIVNDFQKGDIAEGYSVSREKKESFPLTVTSAQKNPTAFYLCASSMGQTYNSPLHFGNGTRLTVT.

The chain links TRBV7-2 to TRBJ1-1, with TRBD1 matching 12 bases. J was trimmed by 5 bases and V by 5 bases; bases with no gene match: 12. Per the germline V gene, CDR1 is SGHTA and CDR2 is FQGNSA. This CDR3 has 17 residues. As DNA, the CDR3 is TGTGCCAGCAGCCGACCTCTAGGGACAGGGGGCGGGACTGAAGCTTTCTTT. Translation gives CASSRPLGTGGGTEAFF.

The chain carries TRBV2 and TRBJ1-2; no definite D call. Trimming left V 6 bases short and J 4 bases short, with 6 bases between. CDR3 length equals 11 residues. Germline values: CDR1 SNHLY, CDR2 FYNNEI. The CDR3 nucleotides read TGTGCCAGCAGGGAGAGCTATGGCTACACCTTC. Its translation: CASRESYGYTF.

This clonotype was counted between two and nine times. V gene TRBV6-1 combines with J gene TRBJ2-5; D call uncertain. CDR3 length: 15 residues. Trimming removed 7 bases from V and 2 bases from J, with 17 bases in between. Germline CDR1 MNHNS, CDR2 SASEGT. The CDR3 region has the DNA TGTGCCAGCACTCATGACCCAACGAATCAAGAGACCCAGTACTTC. This codes for CASTHDPTNQETQYF.

The V gene is TRBV28, the J gene TRBJ2-7, with a weak D call TRBD2 (6 bases). Per the germline V gene, CDR1 is MDHEN and CDR2 is SYDVKM. V lost 4 bases to trimming and J lost 7 bases, with 14 bases between them. The CDR3 covers 13 residues. The CDR3 DNA is TGTGCCAGCAGTTCGGGGACTCCACCGGAGCAGTACTTC. It specifies CASSSGTPPEQYF.

Note on this clonotype: The junction shows a germline mismatch at one end, possibly a read error. The rearrangement uses TRBV6-1 and TRBJ2-7; TRBD1 is a possible D gene (5 bases). This CDR3 has 15 amino acids. Germline CDR1 and CDR2: MNHNS and SASEGT. The CDR3 sequence is CASSEADSRWYEQYF. CDR3 coding DNA: TGTGCCAGCAGTGAAGCCGACAGCCGTTGGTACGAGCAGTATTTC.

The rearrangement links TRBV15 to TRBJ2-7; D may be TRBD1 (5 bases). Germline-derived CDR1 and CDR2 are LNHNV and YYDKDF (reference sequence). This CDR3 has 15 residues. Trimming pared 0 bases from V and 6 bases from J, leaving 15 bases between. The CDR3 here is CATSRDPQGGSEQYF. CDR3 nucleotides: TGTGCCACCAGCAGAGATCCCCAGGGTGGCTCCGAGCAGTACTTC.

This clonotype was seen only a few times. V is TRBV27 and J is TRBJ2-2; D uncertain. CDR1 and CDR2 from the germline V gene are MNHEY and SMNVEV (reference sequence). This CDR3 spans 15 amino acids. The V end lost 0 bases, the J end lost 6 bases, and 11 bases lay between the germline ends. CDR3 loop: CASSLSSLGSGELFF. CDR3 in DNA: TGTGCCAGCAGTTTATCGTCTTTGGGCTCCGGGGAGCTGTTTTTT.

This chain links TRBV4-2 with TRBJ1-5, with a tentative D call TRBD1 (6 bases). The CDR3 is made up of 16 amino acids. CDR1 is LGHNA, CDR2 YNFKEQ, per germline. V was pared by 1 base and J by 3 bases, with 13 bases between. CDR3 residues: CASSQAAGEDNQPQHF. CDR3 nucleotide sequence: TGTGCCAGCAGCCAAGCGGCAGGGGAGGACAATCAGCCCCAGCATTTT.

This clonotype appeared a few times. The chain employs TRBV27 and TRBJ1-5, with D uncertain. Germline V CDR1 and CDR2: MNHEY, SMNVEV (reference sequence). The CDR3 runs to 15 residues. The V end was cut by 6 bases, the J end by 2 bases, with 14 bases between. The chain's CDR3 is CASRRGATGNQPQHF. Here the CDR3 DNA reads TGTGCCAGCAGACGGGGTGCGACGGGCAATCAGCCCCAGCATTTT.

This sequence joins TRBV28 and TRBJ1-5; D perhaps matches TRBD1 (5 bases). This CDR3 is built from 15 residues. Deletions cut 2 bases from V and 3 bases from J, with 11 bases between. The germline gives CDR1 MDHEN, CDR2 SYDVKM. CDR3 nucleotide sequence: TGTGCCAGCAGTTTAGACAGTCGACCCAATCAGCCCCAGCATTTT. This sequence encodes CASSLDSRPNQPQHF.

This clonotype has just a few counts. The chain combines TRBV27 with TRBJ1-2; D is ambiguous. Germline V gene lookup returns CDR1 MNHEY and CDR2 SMNVEV (reference sequence). The CDR3 is 13 amino acids. Trimming cost V 5 bases and J 4 bases, with 11 bases left between them. The DNA for the CDR3 is TGTGCCAGCAGTCCCCGGCAGCCCTATGGCTACACCTTC. Its translation: CASSPRQPYGYTF.

This clonotype was observed a handful of times. This rearrangement joins TRBV19 to TRBJ2-1, with TRBD2 identical over 8 bases. The J segment lost 10 bases and the V segment lost 5 bases, leaving 22 bases of the junction unmatched. Germline V CDR1 and CDR2: LNHDA, SQIVND (reference sequence). The CDR3 is 18 amino acids. The CDR3 DNA sequence: TGTGCCAGTAGTTCCTCGAGGAGGGCCGGGGGGGGAGAGCGGGAGCAGTTCTTC. It is translated as CASSSSRRAGGGEREQFF. The variable domain in full, with the rest retrieved from reference TRBV19 and TRBJ2-1, is DGGITQSPKYLFRKEGQNVTLSCEQNLNHDAMYWYRQDPGQGLRLIYYSQIVNDFQKGDIAEGYSVSREKKESFPLTVTSAQKNPTAFYLCASSSSRRAGGGEREQFFGPGTRLTVL.

The chain joins TRBV15 to TRBJ2-1; tentatively, D is TRBD1 (6 bases). V was shortened by 3 bases and J by 3 bases, with 15 bases between the two germline ends. The CDR3 contains 16 residues. Germline CDR1 reads LNHNV; CDR2 reads YYDKDF (reference sequence). The chain's CDR3 is CATSRGRQDHYNEQFF. The CDR3, as DNA: TGTGCCACCAGCAGGGGCAGACAGGACCACTACAATGAGCAGTTCTTC.

The chain combines TRBV12-3 or TRBV12-4 with TRBJ2-7, with 9 bases identical to TRBD2. This CDR3 spans 14 amino acids. With V trimmed by 6 bases and J by 2 bases, 5 bases remained unmatched. CDR3 in amino acids: CASRRGGGAYEQYF. The DNA of the CDR3 is TGTGCCAGCAGGCGTGGCGGGGGGGCCTACGAGCAGTACTTC.

The rearrangement joins TRBV7-9 to TRBJ1-1, with D perhaps matching TRBD1 (5 bases). The CDR3 length is 15 residues. Trimming stripped 5 bases from V and 4 bases from J, with 17 bases between. Germline V gene data show CDR1 as SEHNR and CDR2 as FQNEAQ (reference sequence). Written as DNA, the CDR3 is TGTGCCAGCAGCAAACCAGCTGGAGGGGCCACTGAAGCTTTCTTT. Its translation: CASSKPAGGATEAFF. The full variable domain, in which reference TRBV7-9 and TRBJ1-1 provide the parts outside the CDR3, is DTGVSQNPRHKITKRGQNVTFRCDPISEHNRLYWYRQTLGQGPEFLTYFQNEAQLEKSRLLSDRFSAERPKGSFSTLEIQRTEQGDSAMYLCASSKPAGGATEAFFGQGTRLTVV.

The chain uses TRBV5-4 and TRBJ1-1; no clear D. The CDR3 loop spans 14 amino acids. Germline lookup yields CDR1 SGHNT and CDR2 YYREEE (reference sequence). Trimming took 0 bases from V and 1 from J, leaving 7 bases between them. This chain's CDR3 is CASSLGTRNTEAFF. DNA for the CDR3: TGTGCCAGCAGCTTGGGCACGAGGAACACTGAAGCTTTCTTT. Complete variable domain (other parts from reference TRBV5-4 and TRBJ1-1): ETGVTQSPTHLIKTRGQQVTLRCSSQSGHNTVSWYQQALGQGPQFIFQYYREEENGRGNFPPRFSGLQFPNYSSELNVNALELDDSALYLCASSLGTRNTEAFFGQGTRLTVV.